A single sample gave rise to the 18 T cell receptor beta chains below, sequenced in a study of blood T cell repertoires in COVID-19. Here immunoSEQ multiplex PCR was the method, and the copy in TCRdb shows in-frame clones only, minus some. Of about 200,000 clones listed, roughly 83% are singletons. What was sequenced was PBMCs or T cells enriched from blood (not recorded which). These receptors were obtained from a man aged 40-49 years with acute COVID-19.

This chain joins TRBV2 and TRBJ1-2, with D possibly matching TRBD1 (6 bases). V lost 7 bases and J 8 bases, leaving 11 bases between the germline ends. The CDR3 loop spans 11 amino acids. Germline V gene sequence: CDR1 SNHLY, CDR2 FYNNEI. The CDR3 spells CASMGQKGYTF. In DNA form, the CDR3 reads TGTGCCAGCATGGGACAAAAGGGCTACACCTTC.

V gene TRBV11-2 combines with J gene TRBJ2-1; tentative D call: TRBD2 (5 bases). Germline V lookup: CDR1 SGHAT, CDR2 FQNNGV. The CDR3 runs to 16 residues. V gave up 1 base and J gave up 5 bases, with 15 bases separating them. Here the CDR3 reads CASSLGGPYIDNEQFF. The CDR3 DNA sequence: TGTGCCAGCAGCTTAGGAGGGCCCTACATAGACAATGAGCAGTTCTTC.

The chain couples TRBV7-9 to TRBJ1-2; perhaps TRBD1 as D (5 bases). Germline-derived CDR1 and CDR2 are SEHNR and FQNEAQ (reference sequence). The CDR3 runs to 16 residues. V gave up 0 bases and J gave up 4 bases, with 15 bases separating them. CDR3 in DNA: TGTGCCAGCAGCTTAGCGCCGGCAGGGAGGGTCTATGGCTACACCTTC. It yields the protein CASSLAPAGRVYGYTF.

The chain couples TRBV6-5 to TRBJ2-1; TRBD2 matches 7 bases. The junction had 4 bases not matched to a gene; V was cut back by 0 bases and J by 2 bases. Germline V lookup: CDR1 MNHEY, CDR2 SVGAGI. The CDR3 covers 16 residues. The CDR3 region is CASSYSSSGPYNEQFF. The CDR3 coding sequence is TGTGCCAGCAGTTACTCGTCTAGCGGTCCCTACAATGAGCAGTTCTTC.

This clone occurred once. The chain is built from TRBV27 and TRBJ2-5, with 8 bases fitting TRBD2. The germline V gene encodes CDR1 MNHEY and CDR2 SMNVEV (reference sequence). V gave up 6 bases and J gave up 2 bases; unmatched junction bases: 5. This CDR3 has 14 amino acids. This CDR3 is CASSLLAEQETQYF. CDR3 coding DNA: TGTGCCAGCAGCCTACTAGCGGAACAAGAGACCCAGTACTTC.

This chain links TRBV7-9 with TRBJ1-1, with D possibly being TRBD1 (5 bases). The CDR3 has 13 amino acids. Germline V gives CDR1 SEHNR, CDR2 FQNEAQ (reference sequence). Trimming pared 3 bases from V and 0 bases from J, leaving 5 bases between. In DNA, the CDR3 is TGTGCCAGCAGCTTGACAGTGAACACTGAAGCTTTCTTT. This codes for CASSLTVNTEAFF.

This chain joins TRBV6-1 and TRBJ2-7; 10 positions agree with TRBD2. The CDR3 totals 15 residues. Germline CDR1 MNHNS, CDR2 SASEGT. The V gene end was trimmed by 1 base and the J gene end by 2 bases; junction bases not matched to a gene: 2. This CDR3 reads CASSEVGLATYEQYF. The CDR3 region has the DNA TGTGCCAGCAGTGAAGTGGGACTAGCGACCTACGAGCAGTACTTC.

This chain uses TRBV7-2 with TRBJ1-6; TRBD1 aligns across 8 bases. V gave up 2 bases and J gave up 9 bases; unmatched junction bases: 12. Germline V gene data show CDR1 as SGHTA and CDR2 as FQGNSA. This CDR3 is 17 amino acids long. The CDR3 DNA reads TGTGCCAGCAGCTTACGACCGACAGGGGTCCAGGGTTCACCCCTCCACTTT. Protein sequence: CASSLRPTGVQGSPLHF.

The gene calls are TRBV11-2 and TRBJ1-5; no firm D call. CDR3 size: 17 residues. Germline values: CDR1 SGHAT, CDR2 FQNNGV. V lost 2 bases to trimming and J lost 11 bases, with 25 bases between them. CDR3 DNA: TGTGCCAGCAGCTTATACCACAGACCCGTGTGTGTAAGGACCCAGCATTTT. It translates to CASSLYHRPVCVRTQHF.

The chain employs TRBV27 and TRBJ2-7, with 7 nucleotides matching TRBD1. Per germline, CDR1 MNHEY and CDR2 SMNVEV (reference sequence). This CDR3 has 14 residues. V dropped 2 bases and J dropped 4; count of bases not matched to a gene: 5. The CDR3, as DNA: TGTGCCAGCAGTTTAAGGGGGCAGCTTTACGAGCAGTACTTC. This codes for CASSLRGQLYEQYF.

At least ten counts were recorded for this clone. J is TRBJ1-6 and V is TRBV19; 12 bases map to TRBD1. The CDR3 is made up of 17 amino acids. CDR1 and CDR2 from the germline V gene are LNHDA and SQIVND (reference sequence). J gave up 5 bases and V 8 bases, and 10 bases lay outside the gene matches. DNA of the CDR3: TGTGCCAGTCCCGGGGACAGGGGGCACTCGGATAATTCACCCCTCCACTTT. The encoded protein is CASPGDRGHSDNSPLHF.

This clone was counted a few times. CDR3 sequence: CASSETQMIYGYTF. CDR3 bases: TGTGCCAGCAGTGAAACTCAAATGATCTATGGCTACACCTTC. The chain has TRBV6-1 and TRBJ1-2; D is ambiguous. Trimming stripped 2 bases from V and 4 bases from J, with 11 bases between. The CDR3 is made up of 14 amino acids. The germline CDR1 and CDR2 sequences are MNHNS and SASEGT.

This rearrangement joins TRBV29-1 to TRBJ1-1, with TRBD1 as a possible D gene (5 bases). The V end was cut by 3 bases, the J end by 3 bases, with 17 bases between. The CDR3 extends over 15 amino acids. Germline CDR1 SQVTM, CDR2 ANQGSEA. CDR3 region: CSVDTQGTAHTEAFF. The CDR3 DNA reads TGCAGCGTTGATACCCAGGGAACAGCCCACACTGAAGCTTTCTTT.

The chain carries TRBV5-1 and TRBJ1-3; D gene unclear. Germline V gives CDR1 SGHRS, CDR2 YFSETQ. Deletions cut 0 bases from V and 5 bases from J, with 6 bases between. There are 13 residues in the CDR3. The CDR3: CASSLDRRNTIYF. For the CDR3, the DNA is TGCGCCAGCAGCTTGGACAGACGAAACACCATATATTTT.

V usage is TRBV27 and J usage is TRBJ1-2, with TRBD1 as a possible D gene (6 bases). Germline values: CDR1 MNHEY, CDR2 SMNVEV (reference sequence). This CDR3 is built from 15 residues. V was pared by 6 bases and J by 6 bases, with 20 bases between. Here the CDR3 DNA reads TGTGCCAGCAGAACTACCCAGGGGCGAATCAATGGCTACACCTTC. Translating it yields CASRTTQGRINGYTF.

As for this clone: This specimen includes other DNA sequences encoding the same CDR3. V gene TRBV12-3 or TRBV12-4 combines with J gene TRBJ2-2, with a possible D match to TRBD2 (5 bases). The CDR3 is 12 amino acids. With 4 bases removed from V and 5 bases from J, the gap between germline ends came to 5 bases. The CDR3 reads CASSSGTGELFF. DNA for the CDR3: TGTGCCAGCAGTTCGGGGACCGGGGAGCTGTTTTTT.

The J gene is TRBJ1-6, the V gene TRBV19; 9 nucleotides match TRBD1. The junction had 10 bases not matched to a gene; V was cut back by 11 bases and J by 5 bases. CDR1 is LNHDA, CDR2 SQIVND, per germline (reference sequence). This CDR3 region has 15 residues. CDR3 in DNA: TGTGCCTCGGGCCCGGGGGACAGGGATAATTCACCCCTCCACTTT. This translates into CASGPGDRDNSPLHF. The full variable domain, rest sourced from reference TRBV19 and TRBJ1-6, is DGGITQSPKYLFRKEGQNVTLSCEQNLNHDAMYWYRQDPGQGLRLIYYSQIVNDFQKGDIAEGYSVSREKKESFPLTVTSAQKNPTAFYLCASGPGDRDNSPLHFGNGTRLTVT.

The V gene is TRBV3-1 (or the pseudogene TRBV3-2), the J gene TRBJ1-3, with D unclear. V dropped 0 bases and J dropped 0 bases, with 12 bases sitting between them. Per the germline V gene, CDR1 is LGHDT and CDR2 is YNNKEL (reference sequence). This CDR3 contains 17 residues. Written as DNA, the CDR3 is TGTGCCAGCAGCCAAGATCGGAGGGTTAGCTCTGGAAACACCATATATTTT. As protein: CASSQDRRVSSGNTIYF.